The rows below give T cell receptor beta chains drawn from one sample of a study of cytomegalovirus exposure and HLA in healthy donors. This table comes from immunoSEQ multiplex PCR, and its TCRdb copy is limited to in-frame clones, with some not included. The sample contains under 80,000 clones, about 80% of which appear only once. The specimen was PBMCs. These receptors were collected from a man in his fifties or sixties in good health and CMV-seropositive. CDR3s include the opening cysteine and the closing phenylalanine or tryptophan. The D gene is left open where the match is weak. Size is omitted from some rows. Given values are once, few, many or a class for expanded clones.

D: -
size: few
V: TRBV4-1
J: TRBJ2-5
DNA: TGCGCCAGCAGCCAGGGGGGTCGGGGTCTTCCGGAGACCCAGTACTTC
CDR3: CASSQGGRGLPETQYF

D: -
size: -
V: TRBV27
J: TRBJ2-7
DNA: TGTGCCAGCAGTTCCAAGCCAGGATACGAGCAGTACTTC
CDR3: CASSSKPGYEQYF

D: -
size: once
V: TRBV7-3
J: TRBJ2-7
DNA: TGTGCCAGCAGCTTAATAGTCCTCCACGAGCAGTACTTC
CDR3: CASSLIVLHEQYF

D: TRBD2
size: -
V: TRBV5-4
J: TRBJ2-1
DNA: TGTGCCAGCAGCTCCTGGACTAGCGGGAACAATGAGCAGTTCTTC
CDR3: CASSSWTSGNNEQFF

D: TRBD2
size: -
V: TRBV28
J: TRBJ2-3
DNA: TGTGCCAGCAGTCCTAGCGGGAGGTCCCCCACAGATACGCAGTATTTT
CDR3: CASSPSGRSPTDTQYF

D: -
size: -
V: TRBV9
J: TRBJ1-3
DNA: TGTGCCAGCAGCCAAGGAGCTGGAAACACCATATATTTT
CDR3: CASSQGAGNTIYF

D: TRBD2
size: -
V: TRBV2
J: TRBJ2-1
DNA: TGTGCCAGCAGCCCGGGGGGAATTCTACACAATGAGCAGTTCTTC
CDR3: CASSPGGILHNEQFF

D: TRBD2
size: once
V: TRBV29-1
J: TRBJ2-7
DNA: TGCAGCGTCGGAGTAGCGGGAGGCTCCCCCGAGCAGTACTTC
CDR3: CSVGVAGGSPEQYF

D: -
size: once
V: TRBV19
J: TRBJ2-7
DNA: TGTGCCAGTAGTTTGTACGGCAGGGGAGACTACGAGCAGTACTTC
CDR3: CASSLYGRGDYEQYF

D: TRBD1
size: -
V: TRBV7-2
J: TRBJ2-3
DNA: TGTGCCAGCAGCACCAAACAGGGGCGAGATACGCAGTATTTT
CDR3: CASSTKQGRDTQYF

D: -
size: -
V: TRBV14
J: TRBJ1-1
DNA: TGTGCCAGCAGCCATAAAGCCACTGAAGCTTTCTTT
CDR3: CASSHKATEAFF

D: -
size: -
V: TRBV7-8
J: TRBJ2-7
DNA: TGTGCCAGCAGCCATACCGACAGGTTTCTCGACGAGCAGTACTTC
CDR3: CASSHTDRFLDEQYF

D: -
size: -
V: TRBV4-3
J: TRBJ2-1
DNA: TGCGCCAGCAGCCAGGAGACCGATATTTACAATGAGCAGTTCTTC
CDR3: CASSQETDIYNEQFF

D: -
size: -
V: TRBV15
J: TRBJ2-3
DNA: TGTGCCACCAGCAGAGCGTACGTGGAGACAGATACGCAGTATTTT
CDR3: CATSRAYVETDTQYF

D: -
size: -
V: TRBV7-8
J: TRBJ1-1
DNA: TGTGCCAGCAGCTTTAGACAGAACACTGAAGCTTTCTTT
CDR3: CASSFRQNTEAFF

D: -
size: few
V: TRBV27
J: TRBJ2-3
DNA: TGTGCCAGCAGTTTGCTGAAAACCGGACAGAACACAGATACGCAGTATTTT
CDR3: CASSLLKTGQNTDTQYF

D: -
size: -
V: TRBV6-6
J: TRBJ2-5
DNA: TGTGCCAGCAGTTACGGCCCACAGGGACAAGAGACCCAGTACTTC
CDR3: CASSYGPQGQETQYF

D: -
size: -
V: TRBV21-1
J: TRBJ2-3
DNA: TGTGCCAGCAGCAGCCTACAGGGGATTGGCACAGATACGCAGTATTTT
CDR3: CASSSLQGIGTDTQYF

D: TRBD2
size: -
V: TRBV18
J: TRBJ2-1
DNA: TGTGCCAGCTCACCTTCAGTGGGGGGGACCTACAATGAGCAGTTCTTC
CDR3: CASSPSVGGTYNEQFF

D: -
size: once
V: TRBV7-2
J: TRBJ2-5
DNA: TGTGCCAGCAGCTTATGGGGCAGGACCCAAGAGACCCAGTACTTC
CDR3: CASSLWGRTQETQYF

D: TRBD1
size: -
V: TRBV4-3
J: TRBJ2-5
DNA: TGCGCCAGCAGCCAAGATAGAGGGACAGCTAACCAAGAGACCCAGTACTTC
CDR3: CASSQDRGTANQETQYF

D: -
size: -
V: TRBV20-1
J: TRBJ1-2
DNA: TGCAGTGCTAGAGATCATCGGTACACCTTC
CDR3: CSARDHRYTF

D: -
size: -
V: TRBV2
J: TRBJ2-7
DNA: TGTGCCAGCAGTGCAAGGACAACCTACGAGCAGTACTTC
CDR3: CASSARTTYEQYF

D: -
size: few
V: TRBV7-9
J: TRBJ1-4
DNA: TGTGCCAGCACCCTGGTCGGTCAGGTCAAACGGGAATTTGAAAAACTGTTTTTT
CDR3: CASTLVGQVKREFEKLFF

D: TRBD2
size: few
V: TRBV6-1
J: TRBJ2-1
DNA: TGTGCCAGCAGTGAGGCGGGGGGTACCTACAATGAGCAGTTCTTC
CDR3: CASSEAGGTYNEQFF

D: -
size: -
V: TRBV30
J: TRBJ1-6
DNA: TGTGCCTGGAGTGGATCGATCGGGGGATCACCCCCCCACTTT
CDR3: CAWSGSIGGSPPHF

D: -
size: few
V: TRBV5-1
J: TRBJ1-1
DNA: TGCGCCAGCAGCCGGGTAGGGAACACTGAAGCTTTCTTT
CDR3: CASSRVGNTEAFF

D: TRBD2
size: -
V: TRBV6-1
J: TRBJ2-7
DNA: TGTGCCAGCAGTGAAGCGAGGACTAGCGCCTACGAGCAGTACTTC
CDR3: CASSEARTSAYEQYF

D: -
size: few
V: TRBV27
J: TRBJ1-1
DNA: TGTGCCAGCAGTTCCCGGAACACTGAAGCTTTCTTT
CDR3: CASSSRNTEAFF

D: -
size: -
V: TRBV5-1
J: TRBJ2-3
DNA: TGCGCCAGCAGCTTGCTAACAGATACGCAGTATTTT
CDR3: CASSLLTDTQYF

D: -
size: -
V: TRBV10-3
J: TRBJ2-2
DNA: TGTGCCATCAGGGTCAGGGATCCCAGACCTTGGGCCGGGGAGCTGTTTTTT
CDR3: CAIRVRDPRPWAGELFF

D: TRBD1
size: -
V: TRBV6-5
J: TRBJ1-2
DNA: TGTGCCAGCAGAGGAGTGAGGGGGCAGGGAGGCTACACCTTC
CDR3: CASRGVRGQGGYTF

D: -
size: -
V: TRBV7-8
J: TRBJ1-1
DNA: TGTGCCAGCAGCCACAGTTCGAACACTGAAGCTTTCTTT
CDR3: CASSHSSNTEAFF

D: -
size: -
V: TRBV5-3
J: TRBJ2-1
DNA: TGTGCCAGAAGGCAGGGCGGCCAACGGGCGCCAAGCTCCTACAATGAGCAGTTCTTC
CDR3: CARRQGGQRAPSSYNEQFF

D: TRBD1
size: -
V: TRBV5-1
J: TRBJ2-3
DNA: TGCGCCAGCAGCCGAGGGGGACAGCTCACAGATACGCAGTATTTT
CDR3: CASSRGGQLTDTQYF

D: -
size: -
V: TRBV7-9
J: TRBJ2-1
DNA: TGTGCCAGCAGCTTAAAACAGGGTGTATCTGGTTTCGATGAGCAGTTCTTC
CDR3: CASSLKQGVSGFDEQFF

D: TRBD2
size: -
V: TRBV5-8
J: TRBJ2-1
DNA: TGTGCCAGCAGCTCTCGAATTTCCTCGACTAGCGGGAGATCCAATGAGCAGTTCTTC
CDR3: CASSSRISSTSGRSNEQFF

D: -
size: once
V: TRBV7-9
J: TRBJ2-3
DNA: TGTGCCAGCAGCCCGACTGGAGATACGCAGTATTTT
CDR3: CASSPTGDTQYF

D: -
size: -
V: TRBV6-6
J: TRBJ1-1
DNA: TGTGCCAGCAGTTGGGAGACGAACACTGAAGCTTTCTTT
CDR3: CASSWETNTEAFF

D: TRBD2
size: -
V: TRBV9
J: TRBJ2-1
DNA: TGTGCCAGCAGCCTCGCGGGAGGGCTGGATGAGCAGTTCTTC
CDR3: CASSLAGGLDEQFF

D: TRBD1
size: -
V: TRBV7-8
J: TRBJ1-3
DNA: TGTGCCAGCAGCTCCTGGGACAGGGCTGGAAACACCATATATTTT
CDR3: CASSSWDRAGNTIYF

D: -
size: -
V: TRBV5-4
J: TRBJ2-1
DNA: TGTGCCAGCAGGCCGGAGAGGTCCTACAATGAGCAGTTCTTC
CDR3: CASRPERSYNEQFF

D: -
size: -
V: TRBV6-6
J: TRBJ2-7
DNA: TGTGCCAGCAGTTACTCGAGCCCAAAAACCTACGAGCAGTACTTC
CDR3: CASSYSSPKTYEQYF

D: -
size: -
V: TRBV2
J: TRBJ2-2
DNA: TGTGCCAGCAGTGTCTGGACAGCGAACACCGGGGAGCTGTTTTTT
CDR3: CASSVWTANTGELFF

D: -
size: -
V: TRBV29-1
J: TRBJ2-5
DNA: TGCAGCGTTGAATTATCGGAGACCCAGTACTTC
CDR3: CSVELSETQYF

D: -
size: -
V: TRBV15
J: TRBJ2-5
DNA: TGTGCCACCAGTTTACACGGGCCGCCTGGGGAGAACCAGTACTTC
CDR3: CATSLHGPPGENQYF